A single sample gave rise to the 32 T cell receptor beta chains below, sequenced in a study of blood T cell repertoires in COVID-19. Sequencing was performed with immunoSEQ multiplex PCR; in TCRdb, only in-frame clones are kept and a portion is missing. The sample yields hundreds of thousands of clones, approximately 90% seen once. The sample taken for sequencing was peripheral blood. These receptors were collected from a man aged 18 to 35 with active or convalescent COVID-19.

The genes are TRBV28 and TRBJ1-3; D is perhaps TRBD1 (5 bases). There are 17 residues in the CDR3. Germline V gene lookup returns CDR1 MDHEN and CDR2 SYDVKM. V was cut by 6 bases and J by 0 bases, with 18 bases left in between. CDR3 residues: CASRPDTGTFSGNTIYF. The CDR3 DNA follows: TGTGCCAGCAGGCCGGACACAGGAACCTTCTCTGGAAACACCATATATTTT.

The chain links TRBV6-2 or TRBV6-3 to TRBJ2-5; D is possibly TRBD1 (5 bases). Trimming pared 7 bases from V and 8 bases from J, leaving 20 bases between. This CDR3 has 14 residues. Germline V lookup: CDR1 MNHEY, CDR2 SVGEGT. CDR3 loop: CASNPRTAQGTQYF. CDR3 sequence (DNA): TGTGCCAGCAACCCACGGACCGCTCAGGGTACCCAGTACTTC.

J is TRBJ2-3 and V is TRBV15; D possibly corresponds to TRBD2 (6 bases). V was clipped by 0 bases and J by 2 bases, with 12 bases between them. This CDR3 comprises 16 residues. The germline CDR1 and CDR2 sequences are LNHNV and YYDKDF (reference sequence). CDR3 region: CATSRDGAGITDTQYF. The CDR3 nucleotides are TGTGCCACCAGCAGAGATGGGGCGGGGATCACAGATACGCAGTATTTT.

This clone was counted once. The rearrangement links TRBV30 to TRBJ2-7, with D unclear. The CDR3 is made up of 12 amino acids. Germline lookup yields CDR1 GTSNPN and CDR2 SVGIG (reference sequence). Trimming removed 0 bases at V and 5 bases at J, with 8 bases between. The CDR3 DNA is TGTGCCTGGAGTGTAAGTTCGGACGAGCAGTACTTC. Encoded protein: CAWSVSSDEQYF.

This CDR3 is CASSLIHPPTNEYGYTF. The CDR3, as DNA: TGTGCCAGCAGTTTAATCCATCCCCCCACGAATGAGTATGGCTACACCTTC. The chain is built from TRBV27 and TRBJ1-2; D remains ambiguous. The CDR3 consists of 17 residues. The germline V gene has CDR1 MNHEY and CDR2 SMNVEV (reference sequence). V was clipped by 2 bases and J by 5 bases, with 21 bases between them.

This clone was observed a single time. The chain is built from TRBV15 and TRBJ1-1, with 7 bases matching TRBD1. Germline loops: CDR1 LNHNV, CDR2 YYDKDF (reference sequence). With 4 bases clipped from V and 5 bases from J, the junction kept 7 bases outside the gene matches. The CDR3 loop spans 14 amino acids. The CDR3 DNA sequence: TGTGCCACCAGCAAGGCAGGGGGATTGACTGAAGCTTTCTTT. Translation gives CATSKAGGLTEAFF.

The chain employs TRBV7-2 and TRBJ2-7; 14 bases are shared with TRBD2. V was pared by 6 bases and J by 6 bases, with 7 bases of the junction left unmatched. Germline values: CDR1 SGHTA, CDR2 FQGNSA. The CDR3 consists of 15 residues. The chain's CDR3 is CASSPSGTSGSEQYF. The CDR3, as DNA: TGTGCCAGCAGTCCTTCCGGGACTAGCGGGAGCGAGCAGTACTTC. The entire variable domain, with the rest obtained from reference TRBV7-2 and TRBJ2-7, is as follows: GAGVSQSPSNKVTEKGKDVELRCDPISGHTALYWYRQSLGQGLEFLIYFQGNSAPDKSGLPSDRFSAERTGGSVSTLTIQRTQQEDSAVYLCASSPSGTSGSEQYFGPGTRLTVT.

The CDR3 sequence: CASRRSGTNKQEQYF. The CDR3 bases are TGTGCCAGCAGAAGATCCGGGACAAATAAACAAGAGCAGTACTTC. The rearrangement links TRBV6-5 to TRBJ2-7; tentative D call: TRBD1 (6 bases). The CDR3 is 15 amino acids. V shed 6 bases and J shed 7 bases, with 22 bases lying between them. CDR1 is MNHEY and CDR2 is SVGAGI in the germline V gene.

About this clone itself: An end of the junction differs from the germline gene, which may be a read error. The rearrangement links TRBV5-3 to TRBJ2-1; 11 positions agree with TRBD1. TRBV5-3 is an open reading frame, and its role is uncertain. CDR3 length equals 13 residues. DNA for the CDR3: TGTGCCAGAAGGGTCAACCGGGACAGGGGGTCGCTCTTC. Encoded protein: CARRVNRDRGSLF.

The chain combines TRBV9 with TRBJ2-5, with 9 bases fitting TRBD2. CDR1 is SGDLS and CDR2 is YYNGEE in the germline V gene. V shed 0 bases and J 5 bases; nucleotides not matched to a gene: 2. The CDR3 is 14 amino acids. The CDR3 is CASSVVAGAETQYF. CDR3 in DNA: TGTGCCAGCAGCGTAGTAGCGGGGGCGGAGACCCAGTACTTC.

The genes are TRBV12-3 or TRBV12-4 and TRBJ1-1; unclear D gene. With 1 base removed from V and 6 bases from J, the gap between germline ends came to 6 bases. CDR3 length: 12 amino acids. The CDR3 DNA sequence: TGTGCCAGCAGTTTAGTGTACTCTGAAGCTTTCTTT. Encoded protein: CASSLVYSEAFF.

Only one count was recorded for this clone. For the CDR3, the DNA is TGTGCCAGCAGCTTAGAGGGGATCTATATCCACTTT. This translates into CASSLEGIYIHF. The chain recombines TRBV7-2 with TRBJ1-6; weak D call: TRBD1 (5 bases). Germline V gene data show CDR1 as SGHTA and CDR2 as FQGNSA. CDR3 size: 12 residues. The ends were cut back, 1 base at V and 17 bases at J, with 12 bases in the middle.

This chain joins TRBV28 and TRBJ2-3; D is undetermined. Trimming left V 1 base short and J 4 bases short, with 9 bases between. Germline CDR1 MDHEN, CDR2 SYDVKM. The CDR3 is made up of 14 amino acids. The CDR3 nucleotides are TGTGCCAGCAGTTTATCTTTTATTGCAGATACGCAGTATTTT. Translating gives CASSLSFIADTQYF.

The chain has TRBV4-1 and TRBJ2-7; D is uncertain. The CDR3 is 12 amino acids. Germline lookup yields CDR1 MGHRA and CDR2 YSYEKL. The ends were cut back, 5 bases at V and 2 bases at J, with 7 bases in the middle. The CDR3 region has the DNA TGCGCCAGCAGCGCGGATACCTACGAGCAGTACTTC. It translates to CASSADTYEQYF.

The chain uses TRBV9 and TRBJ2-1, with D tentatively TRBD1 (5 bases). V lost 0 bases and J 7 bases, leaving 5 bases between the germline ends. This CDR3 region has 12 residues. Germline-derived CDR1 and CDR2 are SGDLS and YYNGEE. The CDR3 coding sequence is TGTGCCAGCAGCGTAGAGGGGAATGAGCAGTTCTTC. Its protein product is CASSVEGNEQFF.

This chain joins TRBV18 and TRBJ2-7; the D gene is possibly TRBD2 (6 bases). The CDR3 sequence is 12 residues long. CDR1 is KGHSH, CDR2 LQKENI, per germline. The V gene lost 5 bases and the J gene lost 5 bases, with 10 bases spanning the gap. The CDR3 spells CASSSRGDEQYF. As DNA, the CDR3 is TGTGCCAGCTCATCCCGCGGGGACGAGCAGTACTTC.

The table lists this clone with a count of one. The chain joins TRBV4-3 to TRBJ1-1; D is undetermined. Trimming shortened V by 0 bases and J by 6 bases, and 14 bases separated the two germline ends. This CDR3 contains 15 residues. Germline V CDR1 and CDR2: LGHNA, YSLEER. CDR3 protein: CASSQEDTRLAEAFF. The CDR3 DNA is TGCGCCAGCAGCCAAGAGGATACTAGGTTAGCTGAAGCTTTCTTT.

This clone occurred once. CDR3 bases: TGTGCCAGCAGCGGCCGGGACAGGCCTTTAATGGGTGTCTATGGCTACACCTTC. It yields the protein CASSGRDRPLMGVYGYTF. The chain joins TRBV9 to TRBJ1-2; 8 bases map to TRBD1. J was trimmed by 4 bases and V by 3 bases; bases with no gene match: 17. Germline CDR1 reads SGDLS; CDR2 reads YYNGEE. CDR3 size: 18 residues.

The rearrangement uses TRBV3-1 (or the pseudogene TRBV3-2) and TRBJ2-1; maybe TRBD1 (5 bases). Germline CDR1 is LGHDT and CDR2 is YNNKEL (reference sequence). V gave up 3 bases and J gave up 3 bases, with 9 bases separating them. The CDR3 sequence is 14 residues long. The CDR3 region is CASSQETDYNEQFF. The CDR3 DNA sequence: TGTGCCAGCAGCCAGGAGACAGACTACAATGAGCAGTTCTTC.

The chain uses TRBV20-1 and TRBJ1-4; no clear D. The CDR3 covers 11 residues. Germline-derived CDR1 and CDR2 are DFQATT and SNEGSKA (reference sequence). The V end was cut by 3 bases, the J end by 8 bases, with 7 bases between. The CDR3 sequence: CSARGQEKLFF. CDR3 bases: TGCAGTGCTAGGGGCCAAGAAAAACTGTTTTTT.

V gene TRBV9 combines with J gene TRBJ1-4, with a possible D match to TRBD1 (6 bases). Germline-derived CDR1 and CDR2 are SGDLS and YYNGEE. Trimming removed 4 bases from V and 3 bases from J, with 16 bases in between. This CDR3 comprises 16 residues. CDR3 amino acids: CASSITGTLPNEKLFF. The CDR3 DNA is TGTGCCAGCAGCATAACCGGGACACTTCCTAATGAAAAACTGTTTTTT.

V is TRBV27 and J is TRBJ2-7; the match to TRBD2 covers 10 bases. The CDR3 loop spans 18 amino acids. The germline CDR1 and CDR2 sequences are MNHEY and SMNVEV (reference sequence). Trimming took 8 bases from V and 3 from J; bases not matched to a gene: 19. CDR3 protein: CASSHPPQGLAENYEQYF. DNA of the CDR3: TGTGCCAGCTCACACCCCCCTCAAGGACTAGCGGAAAACTACGAGCAGTACTTC.

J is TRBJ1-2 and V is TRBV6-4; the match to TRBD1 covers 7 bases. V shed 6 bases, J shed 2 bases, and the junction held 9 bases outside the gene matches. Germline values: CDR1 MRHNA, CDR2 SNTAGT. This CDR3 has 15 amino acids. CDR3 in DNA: TGTGCCAGCAGCAATGAAGGGGGCAAAAACTATGGCTACACCTTC. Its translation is CASSNEGGKNYGYTF.

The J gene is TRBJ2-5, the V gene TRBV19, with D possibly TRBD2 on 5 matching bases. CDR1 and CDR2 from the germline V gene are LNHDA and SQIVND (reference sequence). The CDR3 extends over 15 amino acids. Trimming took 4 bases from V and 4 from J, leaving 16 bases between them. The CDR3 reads CASSTASIGGETQYF. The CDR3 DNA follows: TGTGCCAGTAGTACCGCCTCAATCGGAGGAGAGACCCAGTACTTC.

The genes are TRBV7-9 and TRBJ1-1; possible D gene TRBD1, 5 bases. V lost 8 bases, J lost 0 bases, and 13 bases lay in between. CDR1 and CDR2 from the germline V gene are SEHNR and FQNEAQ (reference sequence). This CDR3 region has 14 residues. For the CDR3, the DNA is TGTGCCAGCGTAGACCTCAGGGTGAACACTGAAGCTTTCTTT. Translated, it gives CASVDLRVNTEAFF.

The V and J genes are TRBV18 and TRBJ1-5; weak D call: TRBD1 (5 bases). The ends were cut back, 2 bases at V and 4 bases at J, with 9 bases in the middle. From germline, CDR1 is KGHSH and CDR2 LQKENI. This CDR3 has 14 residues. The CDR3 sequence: CASSPAGVNQPQHF. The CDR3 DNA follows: TGTGCCAGCTCACCAGCGGGGGTTAATCAGCCCCAGCATTTT.

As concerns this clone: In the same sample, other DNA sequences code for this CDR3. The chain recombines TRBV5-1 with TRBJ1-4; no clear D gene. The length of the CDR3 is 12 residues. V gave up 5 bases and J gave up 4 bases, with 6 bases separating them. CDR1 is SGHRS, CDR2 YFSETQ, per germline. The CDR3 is CASRQNNEKLFF. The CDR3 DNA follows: TGCGCCAGCAGACAAAATAATGAAAAACTGTTTTTT. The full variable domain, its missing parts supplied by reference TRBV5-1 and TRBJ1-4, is KAGVTQTPRYLIKTRGQQVTLSCSPISGHRSVSWYQQTPGQGLQFLFEYFSETQRNKGNFPGRFSGRQFSNSRSEMNVSTLELGDSALYLCASRQNNEKLFFGSGTQLSVL.

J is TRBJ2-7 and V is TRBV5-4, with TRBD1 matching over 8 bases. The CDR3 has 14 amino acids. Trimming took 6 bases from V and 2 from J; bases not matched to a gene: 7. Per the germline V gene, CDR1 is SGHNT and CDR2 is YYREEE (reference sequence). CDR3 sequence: CASTRRDRPYEQYF. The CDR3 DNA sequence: TGTGCCAGCACCCGCAGGGACAGGCCCTACGAGCAGTACTTC. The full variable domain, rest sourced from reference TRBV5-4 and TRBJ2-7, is ETGVTQSPTHLIKTRGQQVTLRCSSQSGHNTVSWYQQALGQGPQFIFQYYREEENGRGNFPPRFSGLQFPNYSSELNVNALELDDSALYLCASTRRDRPYEQYFGPGTRLTVT.

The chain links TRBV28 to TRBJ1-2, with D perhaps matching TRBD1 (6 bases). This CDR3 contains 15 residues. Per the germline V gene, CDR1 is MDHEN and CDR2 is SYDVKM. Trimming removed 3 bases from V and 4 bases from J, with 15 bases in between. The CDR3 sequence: CASSFRTATPYGYTF. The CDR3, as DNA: TGTGCCAGCAGTTTCCGGACAGCTACCCCCTATGGCTACACCTTC.

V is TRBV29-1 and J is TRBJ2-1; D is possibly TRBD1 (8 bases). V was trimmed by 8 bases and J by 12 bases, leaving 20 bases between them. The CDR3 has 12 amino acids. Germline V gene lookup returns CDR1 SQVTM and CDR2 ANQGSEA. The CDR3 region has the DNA TGCAGCTGTAGACAGGGGACGGGGGGGCAGTTCTTC. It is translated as CSCRQGTGGQFF.

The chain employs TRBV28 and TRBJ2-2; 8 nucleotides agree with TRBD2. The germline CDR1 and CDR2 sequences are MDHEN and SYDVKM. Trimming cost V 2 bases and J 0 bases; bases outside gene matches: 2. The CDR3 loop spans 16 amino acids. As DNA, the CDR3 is TGTGCCAGCAGTTTAGGACTAGCCGCGAACACCGGGGAGCTGTTTTTT. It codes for CASSLGLAANTGELFF.

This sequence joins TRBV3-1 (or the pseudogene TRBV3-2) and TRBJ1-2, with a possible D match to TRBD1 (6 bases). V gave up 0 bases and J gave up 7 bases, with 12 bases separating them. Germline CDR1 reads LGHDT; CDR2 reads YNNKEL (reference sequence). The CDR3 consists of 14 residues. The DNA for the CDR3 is TGTGCCAGCAGCCAAGAGGACAGTTTCGGTGGCTACACCTTC. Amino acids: CASSQEDSFGGYTF.